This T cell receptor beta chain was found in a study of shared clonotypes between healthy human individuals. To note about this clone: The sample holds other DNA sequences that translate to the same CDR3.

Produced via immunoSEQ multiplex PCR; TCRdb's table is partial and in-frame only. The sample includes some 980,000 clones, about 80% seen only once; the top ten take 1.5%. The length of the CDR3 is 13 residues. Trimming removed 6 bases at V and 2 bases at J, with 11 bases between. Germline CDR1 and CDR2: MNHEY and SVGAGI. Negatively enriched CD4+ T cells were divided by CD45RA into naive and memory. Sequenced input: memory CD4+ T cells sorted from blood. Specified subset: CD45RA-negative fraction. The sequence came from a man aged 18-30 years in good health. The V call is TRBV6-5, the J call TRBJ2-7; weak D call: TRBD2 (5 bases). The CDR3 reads CASSLGGPYEQYF. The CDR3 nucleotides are TGTGCCAGCAGCCTTGGAGGCCCCTACGAGCAGTACTTC.